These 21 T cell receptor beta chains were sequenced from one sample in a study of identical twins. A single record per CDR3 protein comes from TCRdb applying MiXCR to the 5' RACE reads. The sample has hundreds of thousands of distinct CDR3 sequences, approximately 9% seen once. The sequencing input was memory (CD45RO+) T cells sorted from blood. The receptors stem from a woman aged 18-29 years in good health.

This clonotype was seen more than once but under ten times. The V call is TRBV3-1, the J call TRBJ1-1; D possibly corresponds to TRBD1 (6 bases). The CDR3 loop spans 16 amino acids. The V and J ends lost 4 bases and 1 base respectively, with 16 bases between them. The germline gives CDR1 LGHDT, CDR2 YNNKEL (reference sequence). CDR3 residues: CASSLPFGGRNTEAFF. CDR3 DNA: TGTGCCAGCAGCCTACCCTTCGGGGGCCGGAACACTGAAGCTTTCTTT.

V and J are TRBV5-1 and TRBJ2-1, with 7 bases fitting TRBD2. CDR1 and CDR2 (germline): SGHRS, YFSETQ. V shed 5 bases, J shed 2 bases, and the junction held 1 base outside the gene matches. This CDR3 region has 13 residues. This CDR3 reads CASRGGTYNEQFF. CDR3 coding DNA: TGCGCCAGCAGGGGGGGGACCTACAATGAGCAGTTCTTC.

CDR3 sequence: CASSPLRGGSGSGNEQFF. The CDR3 region has the DNA TGCGCCAGCAGCCCTCTCCGGGGTGGTAGCGGGAGCGGGAATGAGCAGTTCTTC. The chain joins TRBV5-1 to TRBJ2-1; TRBD2 matches at 9 bases. Germline-derived CDR1 and CDR2 are SGHRS and YFSETQ. The ends lost 4 bases at V and 7 bases at J; junction bases unmatched: 18. This CDR3 has 18 residues.

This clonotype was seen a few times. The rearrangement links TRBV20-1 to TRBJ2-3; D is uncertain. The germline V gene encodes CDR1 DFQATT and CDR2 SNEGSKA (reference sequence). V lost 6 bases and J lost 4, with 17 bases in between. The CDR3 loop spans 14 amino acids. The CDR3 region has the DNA TGCAGTGCCGAGACGCAGCTGGGTTCAGATACGCAGTATTTT. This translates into CSAETQLGSDTQYF.

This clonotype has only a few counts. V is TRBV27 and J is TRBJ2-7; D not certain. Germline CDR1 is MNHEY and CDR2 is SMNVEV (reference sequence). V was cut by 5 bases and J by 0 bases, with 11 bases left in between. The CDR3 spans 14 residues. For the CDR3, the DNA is TGTGCCAGCAGTGTCGCGGAGAGCTCCTACGAGCAGTACTTC. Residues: CASSVAESSYEQYF.

CDR3: CASSLGRGLNEAFF. CDR3 in DNA: TGTGCCAGCAGCTTAGGGAGGGGGCTGAATGAAGCTTTCTTT. The chain joins TRBV7-3 to TRBJ1-1, with 7 bases that match TRBD1. There are 14 residues in the CDR3. The germline gives CDR1 SGHTA, CDR2 FQGTGA. V dropped 2 bases and J dropped 7; count of bases not matched to a gene: 7. Looking up the rest from reference TRBV7-3 and TRBJ1-1 gives the full variable domain: GAGVSQTPSNKVTEKGKYVELRCDPISGHTALYWYRQSLGQGPEFLIYFQGTGAADDSGLPNDRFFAVRPEGSVSTLKIQRTERGDSAVYLCASSLGRGLNEAFFGQGTRLTVV.

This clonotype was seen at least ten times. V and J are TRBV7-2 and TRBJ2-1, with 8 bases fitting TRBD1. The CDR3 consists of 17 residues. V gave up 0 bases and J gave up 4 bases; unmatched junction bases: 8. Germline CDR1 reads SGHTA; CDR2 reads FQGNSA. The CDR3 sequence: CASSLAERQGPYNEQFF. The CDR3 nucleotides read TGTGCCAGCAGCTTAGCGGAGAGACAGGGGCCTTACAATGAGCAGTTCTTC. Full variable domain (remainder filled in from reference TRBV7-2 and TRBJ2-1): GAGVSQSPSNKVTEKGKDVELRCDPISGHTALYWYRQSLGQGLEFLIYFQGNSAPDKSGLPSDRFSAERTGGSVSTLTIQRTQQEDSAVYLCASSLAERQGPYNEQFFGPGTRLTVL.

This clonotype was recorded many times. The CDR3 DNA sequence: TGCGCCAGCAGCTTGGCCTCACAGTTAAACATTCAGTACTTC. Translating gives CASSLASQLNIQYF. V usage is TRBV5-1 and J usage is TRBJ2-4, with D unclear. Germline V gene sequence: CDR1 SGHRS, CDR2 YFSETQ. The V end lost 0 bases, the J end lost 6 bases, and 10 bases lay between the germline ends. The length of the CDR3 is 14 residues.

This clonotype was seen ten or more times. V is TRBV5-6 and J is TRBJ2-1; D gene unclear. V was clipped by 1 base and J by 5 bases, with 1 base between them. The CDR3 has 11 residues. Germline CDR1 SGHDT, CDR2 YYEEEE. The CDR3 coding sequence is TGTGCCAGCAGCTTGAACAATGAGCAGTTCTTC. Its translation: CASSLNNEQFF.

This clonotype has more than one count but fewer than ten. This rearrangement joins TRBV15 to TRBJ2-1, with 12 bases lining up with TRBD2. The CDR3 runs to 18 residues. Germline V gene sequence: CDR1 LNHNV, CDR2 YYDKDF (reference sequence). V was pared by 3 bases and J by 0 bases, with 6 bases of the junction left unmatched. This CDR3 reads CATSRLAGGLGSYNEQFF. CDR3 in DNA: TGTGCCACCAGCAGGCTAGCGGGGGGGCTCGGCTCCTACAATGAGCAGTTCTTC.

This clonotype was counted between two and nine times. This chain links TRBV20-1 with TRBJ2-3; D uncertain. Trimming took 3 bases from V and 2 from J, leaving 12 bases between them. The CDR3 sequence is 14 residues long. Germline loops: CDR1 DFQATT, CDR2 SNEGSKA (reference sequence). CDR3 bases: TGCAGTGCTAGGTGGCTACGGGTCACAGATACGCAGTATTTT. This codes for CSARWLRVTDTQYF.

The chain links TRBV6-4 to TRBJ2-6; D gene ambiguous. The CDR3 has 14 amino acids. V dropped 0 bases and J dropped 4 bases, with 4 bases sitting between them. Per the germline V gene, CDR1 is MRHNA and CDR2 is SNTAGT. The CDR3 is CASSDSNGANVLTF. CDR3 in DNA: TGTGCCAGCAGTGACTCGAACGGGGCCAACGTCCTGACTTTC.

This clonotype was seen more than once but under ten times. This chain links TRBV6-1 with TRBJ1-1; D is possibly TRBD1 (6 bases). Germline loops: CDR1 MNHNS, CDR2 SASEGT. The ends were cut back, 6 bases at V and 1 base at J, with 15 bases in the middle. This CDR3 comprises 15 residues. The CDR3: CASSKQGGPNTEAFF. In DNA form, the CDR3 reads TGTGCCAGCAGCAAACAGGGAGGGCCGAACACTGAAGCTTTCTTT.

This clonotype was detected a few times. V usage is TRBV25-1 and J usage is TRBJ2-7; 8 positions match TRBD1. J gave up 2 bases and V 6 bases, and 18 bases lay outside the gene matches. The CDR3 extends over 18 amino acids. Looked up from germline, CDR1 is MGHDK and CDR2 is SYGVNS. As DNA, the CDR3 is TGTGCCAGCAGGATTATCTTATCGGGGACAGGTCGAACCTACGAGCAGTACTTC. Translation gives CASRIILSGTGRTYEQYF.

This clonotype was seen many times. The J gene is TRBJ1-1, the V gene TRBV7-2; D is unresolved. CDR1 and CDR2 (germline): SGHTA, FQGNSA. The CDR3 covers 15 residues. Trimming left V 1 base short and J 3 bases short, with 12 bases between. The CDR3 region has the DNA TGTGCCAGCAGCTTAGTTGAGGGCGGGGACACTGAAGCTTTCTTT. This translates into CASSLVEGGDTEAFF.

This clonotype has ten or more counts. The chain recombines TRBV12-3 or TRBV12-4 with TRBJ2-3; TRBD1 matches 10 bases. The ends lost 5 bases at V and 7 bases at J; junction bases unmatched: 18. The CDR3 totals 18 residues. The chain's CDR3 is CASSGRLWTGGISHTQYF. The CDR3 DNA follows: TGTGCCAGCAGTGGACGATTATGGACAGGGGGTATCTCTCATACGCAGTATTTT.

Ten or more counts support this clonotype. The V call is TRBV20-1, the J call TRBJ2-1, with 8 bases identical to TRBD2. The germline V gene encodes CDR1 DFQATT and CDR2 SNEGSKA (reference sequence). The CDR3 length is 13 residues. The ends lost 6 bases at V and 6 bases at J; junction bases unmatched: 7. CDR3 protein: CSARLAQVNEQFF. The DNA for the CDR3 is TGCAGTGCGCGACTAGCGCAGGTCAATGAGCAGTTCTTC.

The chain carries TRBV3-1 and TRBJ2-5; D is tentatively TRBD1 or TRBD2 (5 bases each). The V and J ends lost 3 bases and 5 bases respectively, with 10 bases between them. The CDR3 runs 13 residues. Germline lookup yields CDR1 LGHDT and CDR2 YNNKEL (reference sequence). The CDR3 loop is CASSQGVEETQYF. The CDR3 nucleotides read TGTGCCAGCAGCCAGGGGGTCGAGGAGACCCAGTACTTC.

The CDR3 loop reads CASSLYGNSPLHF. The CDR3, as DNA: TGTGCCAGCAGTTTATATGGGAATTCACCCCTCCACTTT. The V gene is TRBV12-3 or TRBV12-4, the J gene TRBJ1-6; no reliable D call. The CDR3 length is 13 residues. V lost 2 bases, J lost 7 bases, and 6 bases lay in between.

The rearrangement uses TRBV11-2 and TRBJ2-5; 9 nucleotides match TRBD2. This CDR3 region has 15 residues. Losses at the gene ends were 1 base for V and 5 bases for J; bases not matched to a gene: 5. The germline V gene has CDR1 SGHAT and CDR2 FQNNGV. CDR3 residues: CASSLVGGGAETQYF. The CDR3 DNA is TGTGCCAGCAGCTTAGTCGGCGGGGGGGCGGAGACCCAGTACTTC. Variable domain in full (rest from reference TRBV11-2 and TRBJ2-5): EAGVAQSPRYKIIEKRQSVAFWCNPISGHATLYWYQQILGQGPKLLIQFQNNGVVDDSQLPKDRFSAERLKGVDSTLKIQPAKLEDSAVYLCASSLVGGGAETQYFGPGTRLLVL.

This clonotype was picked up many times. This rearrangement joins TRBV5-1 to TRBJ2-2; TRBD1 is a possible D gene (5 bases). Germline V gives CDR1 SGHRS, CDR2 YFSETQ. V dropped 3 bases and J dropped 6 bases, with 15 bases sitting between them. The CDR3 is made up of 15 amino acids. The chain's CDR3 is CASSSGHAVSGELFF. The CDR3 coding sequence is TGCGCCAGCAGCTCCGGACACGCTGTCTCCGGGGAGCTGTTTTTT.